This entry lists 19 T cell receptor beta chains sequenced from one sample in a study of CD8 T cells in Susac syndrome. With random hexamers, roughly 0.45 to 1 ug RNA was reverse transcribed. TCRdb fed the immunoSEQ multiplex PCR reads into MiXCR, producing one record per CDR3 protein. The data hold some 190,000 distinct CDR3 sequences, with approximately 94% observed a single time. Sequenced sample: CD4+ T cells from PBMCs. Receptors were obtained from a human donor in good health.

The chain uses TRBV3-1 and TRBJ1-2; D is unclear. Trimming took off 0 bases at V and 8 bases at J, with 16 bases between the two ends. There are 15 residues in the CDR3. Germline CDR1 reads LGHDT; CDR2 reads YNNKEL (reference sequence). For the CDR3, the DNA is TGTGCCAGCAGCCAAGAGACATGGCCCAGATCAGGCTACACCTTC. Its translation is CASSQETWPRSGYTF.

CDR3 DNA sequence: TGTGCCAGCAGCCCAAGGGACGGCCGGCCTAGCTACACCTTC. Translation gives CASSPRDGRPSYTF. The chain combines TRBV6-5 with TRBJ1-2; D possibly corresponds to TRBD1 (5 bases). This CDR3 region has 14 residues. V was trimmed by 6 bases and J by 9 bases, leaving 20 bases between them. CDR1 MNHEY and CDR2 SVGAGI come from the germline V gene.

The chain carries TRBV7-3 and TRBJ1-1, with D perhaps TRBD1 (5 bases). Germline lookup yields CDR1 SGHTA and CDR2 FQGTGA. The ends were cut back, 2 bases at V and 7 bases at J, with 11 bases in the middle. This CDR3 has 13 amino acids. The CDR3: CASSLLVGGEAFF. CDR3 bases: TGTGCCAGCAGCTTATTGGTGGGGGGTGAAGCTTTCTTT.

DNA of the CDR3: TGTGCCAGCAGCTTGAGTCGATTGAACACTGAAGCTTTCTTT. Translated: CASSLSRLNTEAFF. V usage is TRBV7-9 and J usage is TRBJ1-1; D uncertain. Germline assignment: CDR1 SEHNR and CDR2 FQNEAQ (reference sequence). V was trimmed by 3 bases and J by 0 bases, leaving 8 bases between them. This CDR3 has 14 amino acids.

The CDR3 coding sequence is TGCGCCAGCAGCTTGGGACGTGGGATGGAGCAGTACGTC. Translated, it gives CASSLGRGMEQYV. This chain uses TRBV5-1 with TRBJ2-7; unclear D gene. The V end lost 0 bases, the J end lost 7 bases, and 11 bases lay between the germline ends. The CDR3 sequence is 13 residues long. From germline, CDR1 is SGHRS and CDR2 YFSETQ.

The chain couples TRBV7-8 to TRBJ2-3; 10 bases agree with TRBD1. In germline, CDR1 is SGHVS, CDR2 FQNEAQ. CDR3 length: 18 amino acids. V dropped 4 bases and J dropped 3; count of bases not matched to a gene: 13. The CDR3 sequence: CASSSKAWTGGGTDTQYF. As DNA, the CDR3 is TGTGCCAGCAGCTCCAAGGCCTGGACAGGGGGGGGGACAGATACGCAGTATTTT. The full variable domain, in which reference TRBV7-8 and TRBJ2-3 provide the parts outside the CDR3, is GAGVSQSPRYKVAKRGQDVALRCDPISGHVSLFWYQQALGQGPEFLTYFQNEAQLDKSGLPSDRFFAERPEGSVSTLKIQRTQQEDSAVYLCASSSKAWTGGGTDTQYFGPGTRLTVL.

The J gene is TRBJ1-2, the V gene TRBV7-2, with TRBD1 matching 8 bases. The germline gives CDR1 SGHTA, CDR2 FQGNSA. The CDR3 totals 14 residues. Unmatched junction bases numbered 6, after V lost 7 bases and J lost 2 bases. As DNA, the CDR3 is TGTGCCAGCACCGAAGGACAGGGAAACTATGGCTACACCTTC. This encodes CASTEGQGNYGYTF.

The chain has TRBV12-3 or TRBV12-4 and TRBJ1-2; 9 bases fit TRBD1. After removal of 6 bases from V and 4 bases from J, the junction contained 6 bases not matched to a gene. This CDR3 has 14 amino acids. Here the CDR3 reads CASRQGASFYGYTF. The CDR3 DNA is TGTGCCAGCAGACAGGGGGCTTCCTTCTATGGCTACACCTTC.

The rearrangement uses TRBV2 and TRBJ2-3; D may be TRBD2 (5 bases). The CDR3 contains 16 residues. Trimming removed 6 bases at V and 9 bases at J, with 25 bases between. Looked up from germline, CDR1 is SNHLY and CDR2 is FYNNEI. The CDR3 loop reads CASRFPSGPPTGTQYF. In DNA form, the CDR3 reads TGTGCCAGCAGGTTTCCCTCAGGACCGCCGACGGGAACGCAGTATTTT.

The rearrangement links TRBV7-8 to TRBJ1-5; 9 nucleotides align to TRBD1. V shed 5 bases and J 4 bases; nucleotides not matched to a gene: 15. The V gene's germline CDR1 is SGHVS and CDR2 FQNEAQ. The CDR3 covers 18 residues. The CDR3 nucleotides are TGTGCCAGCAGCGGAGGACGGGACAGGGATTCGGGTAATCAGCCCCAGCATTTT. The encoded protein is CASSGGRDRDSGNQPQHF.

This clonotype has a single count. The chain carries TRBV12-3 or TRBV12-4 and TRBJ1-3; no firm D call. Trimming shortened V by 9 bases and J by 0 bases, and 12 bases separated the two germline ends. The CDR3 totals 14 residues. The CDR3 bases are TGTGCCAGTGCTCCAACAAACTCTGGAAACACCATATATTTT. This gives the protein CASAPTNSGNTIYF.

The V gene is TRBV29-1, the J gene TRBJ1-3; D remains ambiguous. The CDR3 is made up of 12 amino acids. Trimming took off 4 bases at V and 2 bases at J, with 6 bases between the two ends. CDR1 SQVTM and CDR2 ANQGSEA come from the germline V gene. CDR3 residues: CSVGSTGNTIYF. The CDR3 DNA follows: TGCAGCGTTGGCTCAACTGGAAACACCATATATTTT.

This rearrangement joins TRBV10-3 to TRBJ1-5; D is undetermined. The CDR3 has 13 amino acids. V was cut by 6 bases and J by 0 bases, with 6 bases left in between. Per the germline V gene, CDR1 is ENHRY and CDR2 is SYGVKD. The CDR3 is CAISGSSNQPQHF. CDR3 DNA sequence: TGTGCCATCAGCGGTAGTAGCAATCAGCCCCAGCATTTT.

The chain is built from TRBV5-6 and TRBJ2-5; 16 positions agree with TRBD2. CDR1 SGHDT and CDR2 YYEEEE come from the germline V gene. The CDR3 covers 18 residues. Trimming took 4 bases from V and 4 from J; bases not matched to a gene: 10. CDR3 sequence reads: CASSLTGTSGGAGETQYF. CDR3 coding DNA: TGTGCCAGCAGCCTCACAGGGACTAGCGGGGGGGCCGGAGAGACCCAGTACTTC.

The CDR3 loop reads CSAPQGGTYEQYF. The CDR3 coding sequence is TGCAGTGCTCCCCAGGGAGGTACCTACGAGCAGTACTTC. This rearrangement joins TRBV20-1 to TRBJ2-7; weak D call: TRBD2 (6 bases). CDR1 and CDR2 (germline): DFQATT, SNEGSKA (reference sequence). V lost 5 bases and J lost 2, with 13 bases in between. CDR3 size: 13 residues.

This clonotype was recorded once. The rearrangement uses TRBV6-2 or TRBV6-3 and TRBJ2-1; a possible D gene is TRBD2 (6 bases). The V end was cut by 0 bases, the J end by 0 bases, with 9 bases between. The germline gives CDR1 MNHEY, CDR2 SVGEGT. The CDR3 has 16 amino acids. The CDR3 spells CASSYSGGSSYNEQFF. Here the CDR3 DNA reads TGTGCCAGCAGTTACTCTGGGGGGAGCTCCTACAATGAGCAGTTCTTC.

This clonotype showed up just once. This sequence joins TRBV4-3 and TRBJ1-5; 7 bases line up with TRBD1. The trim removed 3 bases at V and 9 bases at J, leaving 2 bases unmatched. Germline CDR1 reads LGHNA; CDR2 reads YSLEER. The CDR3 covers 12 residues. The CDR3 loop reads CASSHPGGPQHF. CDR3 coding DNA: TGCGCCAGCAGCCACCCAGGGGGGCCCCAGCATTTT.

This clonotype appeared a single time. The V call is TRBV9, the J call TRBJ1-2; perhaps TRBD1 as D (6 bases). The CDR3 consists of 15 residues. Trimming cost V 4 bases and J 0 bases, with 13 bases left between them. The germline CDR1 and CDR2 sequences are SGDLS and YYNGEE. For the CDR3, the DNA is TGTGCCAGCAGCTTCCGGGAGGGGGCTAACTATGGCTACACCTTC. It translates to CASSFREGANYGYTF.

The chain has TRBV28 and TRBJ2-2; D unresolved. The V gene lost 11 bases and the J gene lost 7 bases, with 17 bases spanning the gap. There are 13 residues in the CDR3. CDR1 is MDHEN, CDR2 SYDVKM, per germline. The CDR3 sequence: CAVTRTQLGELFF. As DNA, the CDR3 is TGTGCCGTTACTCGTACCCAACTCGGGGAGCTGTTTTTT.